Sequencing of this TCR beta chain was carried out in a study of OX40 agonist ivuxolimab in advanced cancers. The ends were cut back, 7 bases at V and 4 bases at J, with 19 bases in the middle. Germline CDR1 reads MDHEN; CDR2 reads SYDVKM. The CDR3 is 15 residues long. Assay: immunoSEQ multiplex PCR; the TCRdb copy retains only in-frame clones and omits some. The profile shows tens of thousands of clones, roughly 85% of them singletons. Sequencing was performed on CD4+ or CD8+ T cells sorted from blood, taken in a trial of the OX40 agonist ivuxolimab. The chain has TRBV28 and TRBJ1-2, with a weak D call TRBD1 (6 bases). The clonotype comes from an adult with an advanced solid tumor such as melanoma, head and neck, liver or kidney cancer. The CDR3 sequence: CASTTEGGSIYGYTF. The CDR3 region has the DNA TGTGCCAGCACCACTGAGGGGGGCTCTATCTATGGCTACACCTTC.